The present TCR beta chain was sequenced within a study of blood T cells in healthy people across ages. Together with a sample-barcoded 5' primer, a J-beta primer mix was included in a second PCR lasting about 7 to 12 cycles. A tag from a template-switch adaptor with 12 random nucleotides marked each cDNA molecule. TCRdb reprocessed the 5' RACE reads with MiXCR, giving one entry per CDR3 protein. Of 1.6 million or so distinct CDR3 sequences listed, 30% to 40% are singletons. This clonotype was seen a few times. The origin of this receptor is a woman aged 25 to 39 in good health. Sequenced sample: blood.

CDR3 sequence reads: CASSLEPSGTGELFF. CDR3 DNA: TGTGCCAGCAGTTTAGAGCCTAGCGGGACCGGGGAGCTGTTTTTT. The chain combines TRBV27 with TRBJ2-2; TRBD2 agrees at 8 bases. CDR3 length: 15 amino acids. CDR1 and CDR2 (germline): MNHEY, SMNVEV (reference sequence). Trimming at V came to 2 bases and at J to 5 bases, leaving 4 bases not matched to a gene.